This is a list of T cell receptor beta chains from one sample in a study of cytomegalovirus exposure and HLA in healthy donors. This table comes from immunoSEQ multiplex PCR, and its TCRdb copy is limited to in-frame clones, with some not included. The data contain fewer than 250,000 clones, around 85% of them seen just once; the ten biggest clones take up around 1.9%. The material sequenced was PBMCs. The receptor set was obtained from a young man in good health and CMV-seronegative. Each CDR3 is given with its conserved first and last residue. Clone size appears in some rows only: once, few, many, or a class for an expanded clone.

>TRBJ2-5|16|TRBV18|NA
CASSPRGGWGQETQYF
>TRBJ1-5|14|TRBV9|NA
CASSLGSSNQPQHF
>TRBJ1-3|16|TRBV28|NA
CASSSGHRSSGNTIYF
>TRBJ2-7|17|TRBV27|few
CASSGGLGDRQPYEQYF
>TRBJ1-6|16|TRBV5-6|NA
CASSPFEGTYNSPLHF
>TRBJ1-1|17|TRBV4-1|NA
CASSQFPRTGMNTEAFF
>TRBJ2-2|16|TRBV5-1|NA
CASSLGGTENTGELFF
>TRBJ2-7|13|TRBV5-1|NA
CASSLGPEYEQYF
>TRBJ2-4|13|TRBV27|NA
CASSGIAKNIQYF
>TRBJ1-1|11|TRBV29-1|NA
CSVEQTVKAFF
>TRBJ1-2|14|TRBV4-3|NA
CASSQEQELYGYTF
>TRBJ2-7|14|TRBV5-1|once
CASSYGTSSYEQYF
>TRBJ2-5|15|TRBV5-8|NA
CASSRTSGPQETQYF
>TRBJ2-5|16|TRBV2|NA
CASSGWLAGGEETQYF
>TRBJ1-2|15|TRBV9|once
CASSGRRRTGPGYTF